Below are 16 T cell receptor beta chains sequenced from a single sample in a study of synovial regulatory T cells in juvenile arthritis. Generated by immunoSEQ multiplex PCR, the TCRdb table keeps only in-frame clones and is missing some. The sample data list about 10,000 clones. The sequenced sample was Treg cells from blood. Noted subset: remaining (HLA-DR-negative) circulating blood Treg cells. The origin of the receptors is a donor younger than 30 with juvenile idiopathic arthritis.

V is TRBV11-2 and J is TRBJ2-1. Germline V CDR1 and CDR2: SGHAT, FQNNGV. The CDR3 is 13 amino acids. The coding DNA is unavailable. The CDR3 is CASSLLTLANQFF.

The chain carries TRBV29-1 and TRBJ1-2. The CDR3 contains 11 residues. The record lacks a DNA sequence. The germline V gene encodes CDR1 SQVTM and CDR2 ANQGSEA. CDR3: CSGTTNYGYTF.

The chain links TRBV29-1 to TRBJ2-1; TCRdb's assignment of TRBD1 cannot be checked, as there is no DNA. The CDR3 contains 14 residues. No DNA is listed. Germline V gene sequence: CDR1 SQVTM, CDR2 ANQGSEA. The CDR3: CSVARGSLLNEQFF.

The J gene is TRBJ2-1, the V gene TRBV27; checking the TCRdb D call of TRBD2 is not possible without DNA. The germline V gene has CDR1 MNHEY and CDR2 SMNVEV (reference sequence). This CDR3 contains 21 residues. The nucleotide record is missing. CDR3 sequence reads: CASSLLTRLAGGTLDYREQFF.

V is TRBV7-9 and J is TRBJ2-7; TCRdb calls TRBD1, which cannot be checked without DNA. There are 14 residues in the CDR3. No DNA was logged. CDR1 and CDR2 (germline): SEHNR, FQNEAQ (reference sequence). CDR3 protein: CASSLGTGYHEQYF.

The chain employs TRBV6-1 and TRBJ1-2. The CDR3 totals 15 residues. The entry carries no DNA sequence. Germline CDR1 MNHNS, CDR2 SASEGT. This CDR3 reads CASSETVKANYGYTF.

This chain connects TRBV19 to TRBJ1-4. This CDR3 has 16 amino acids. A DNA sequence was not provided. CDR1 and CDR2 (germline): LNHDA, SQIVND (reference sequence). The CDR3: CASSSLPGLGPGKLFF.

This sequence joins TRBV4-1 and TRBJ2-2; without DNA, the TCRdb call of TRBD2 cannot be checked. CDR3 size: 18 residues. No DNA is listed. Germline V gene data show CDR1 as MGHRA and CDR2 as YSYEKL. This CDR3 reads CASSQLTSGPASTGELFF.

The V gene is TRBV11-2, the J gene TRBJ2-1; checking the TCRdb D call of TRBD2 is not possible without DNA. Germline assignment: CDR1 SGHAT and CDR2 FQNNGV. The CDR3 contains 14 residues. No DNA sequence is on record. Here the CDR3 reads CASSPGLRYNEQFF.

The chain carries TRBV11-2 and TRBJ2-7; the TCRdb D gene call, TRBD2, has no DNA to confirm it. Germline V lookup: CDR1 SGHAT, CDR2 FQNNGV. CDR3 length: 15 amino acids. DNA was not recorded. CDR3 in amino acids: CASSLFSGTTYEQYF.

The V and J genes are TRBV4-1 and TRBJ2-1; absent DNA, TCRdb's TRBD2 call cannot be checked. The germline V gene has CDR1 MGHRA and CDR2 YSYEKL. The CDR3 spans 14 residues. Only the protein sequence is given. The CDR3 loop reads CASSQDRGAGGRFF.

CDR3 loop: CSAGRNYGYTF. The chain links TRBV20-1 to TRBJ1-2; the D gene TCRdb calls, TRBD1, cannot be checked with no DNA. This CDR3 is built from 11 residues. No DNA has been recorded. Germline CDR1 is DFQATT and CDR2 is SNEGSKA (reference sequence).

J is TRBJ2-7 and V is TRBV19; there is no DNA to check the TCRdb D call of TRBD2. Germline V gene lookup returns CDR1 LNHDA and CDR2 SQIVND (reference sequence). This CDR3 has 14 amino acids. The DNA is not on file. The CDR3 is CASRVAGGPYEQYF.

CDR3 amino acids: CASSTGPGNEQFF. V usage is TRBV11-2 and J usage is TRBJ2-1; there is no DNA to check the TCRdb D call of TRBD1. Germline V gene sequence: CDR1 SGHAT, CDR2 FQNNGV. The CDR3 is 13 amino acids. No DNA appears here.

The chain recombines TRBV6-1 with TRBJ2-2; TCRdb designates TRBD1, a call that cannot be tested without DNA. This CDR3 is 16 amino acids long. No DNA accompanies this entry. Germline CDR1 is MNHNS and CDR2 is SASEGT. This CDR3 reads CASSEYRGSPPGELFF.

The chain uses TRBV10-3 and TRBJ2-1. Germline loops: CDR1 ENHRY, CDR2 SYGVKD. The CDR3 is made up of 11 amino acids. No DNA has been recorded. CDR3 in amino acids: CAISDGDEQFF.